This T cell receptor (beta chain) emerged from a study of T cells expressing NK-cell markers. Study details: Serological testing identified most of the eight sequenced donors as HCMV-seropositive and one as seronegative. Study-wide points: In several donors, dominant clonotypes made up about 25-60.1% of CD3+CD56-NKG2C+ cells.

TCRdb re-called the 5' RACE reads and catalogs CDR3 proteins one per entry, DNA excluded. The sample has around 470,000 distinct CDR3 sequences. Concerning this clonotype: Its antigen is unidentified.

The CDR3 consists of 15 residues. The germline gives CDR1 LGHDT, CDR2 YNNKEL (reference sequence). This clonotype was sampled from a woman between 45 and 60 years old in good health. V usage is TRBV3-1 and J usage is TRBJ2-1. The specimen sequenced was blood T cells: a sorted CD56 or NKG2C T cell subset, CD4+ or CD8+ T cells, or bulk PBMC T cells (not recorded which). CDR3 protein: CASSHFAGSYNEQFF.